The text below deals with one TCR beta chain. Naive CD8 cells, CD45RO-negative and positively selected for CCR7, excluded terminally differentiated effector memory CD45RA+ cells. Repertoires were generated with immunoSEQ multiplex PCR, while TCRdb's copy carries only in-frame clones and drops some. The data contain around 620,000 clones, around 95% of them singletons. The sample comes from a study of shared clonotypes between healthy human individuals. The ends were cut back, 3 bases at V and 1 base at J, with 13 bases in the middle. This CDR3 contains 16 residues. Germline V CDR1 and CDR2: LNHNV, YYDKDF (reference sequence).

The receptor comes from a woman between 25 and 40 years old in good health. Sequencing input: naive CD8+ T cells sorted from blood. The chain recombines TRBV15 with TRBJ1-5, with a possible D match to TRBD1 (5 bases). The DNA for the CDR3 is TGTGCCACCAGCAGGGGCCGGGGGGGGAGCAATCAGCCCCAGCATTTT. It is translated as CATSRGRGGSNQPQHF.